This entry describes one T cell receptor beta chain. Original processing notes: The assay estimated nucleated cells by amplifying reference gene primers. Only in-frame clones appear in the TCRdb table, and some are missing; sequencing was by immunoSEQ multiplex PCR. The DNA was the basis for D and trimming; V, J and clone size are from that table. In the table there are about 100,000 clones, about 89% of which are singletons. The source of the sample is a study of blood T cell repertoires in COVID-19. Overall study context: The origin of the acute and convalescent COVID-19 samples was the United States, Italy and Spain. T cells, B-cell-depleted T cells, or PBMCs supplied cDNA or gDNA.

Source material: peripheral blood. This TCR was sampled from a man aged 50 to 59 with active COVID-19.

CDR3 sequence (DNA): TGTGCCAGCAGTGTTGGGACAGGGAGCTCCTACAATGAGCAGTTCTTC. Translated, it gives CASSVGTGSSYNEQFF. The chain uses TRBV6-1 and TRBJ2-1; 9 bases agree with TRBD1. With 4 bases clipped from V and 0 bases from J, the junction kept 4 bases outside the gene matches. This CDR3 has 16 residues. The germline V gene encodes CDR1 MNHNS and CDR2 SASEGT.